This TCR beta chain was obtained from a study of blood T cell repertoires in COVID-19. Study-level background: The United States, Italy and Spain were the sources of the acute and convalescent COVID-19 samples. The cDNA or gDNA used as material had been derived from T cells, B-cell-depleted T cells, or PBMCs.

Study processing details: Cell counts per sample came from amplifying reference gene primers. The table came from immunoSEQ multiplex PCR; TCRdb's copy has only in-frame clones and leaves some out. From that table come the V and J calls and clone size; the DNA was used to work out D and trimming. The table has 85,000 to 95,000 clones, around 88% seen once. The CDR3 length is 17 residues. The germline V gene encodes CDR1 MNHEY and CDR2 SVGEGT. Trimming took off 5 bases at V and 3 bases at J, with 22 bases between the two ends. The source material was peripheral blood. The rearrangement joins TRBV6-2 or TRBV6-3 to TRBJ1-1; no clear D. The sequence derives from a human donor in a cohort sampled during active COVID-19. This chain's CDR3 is CASSKNRLSGGYTEAFF. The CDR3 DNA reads TGTGCCAGCAGTAAAAATCGGCTGAGCGGTGGGTACACTGAAGCTTTCTTT.